This T cell receptor beta chain was recorded in a study of shared clonotypes between healthy human individuals. J gave up 5 bases and V 1 base, and 10 bases lay outside the gene matches. CDR3 length: 16 amino acids. CDR1 is SEHNR and CDR2 is FQNEAQ in the germline V gene (reference sequence). This clone was observed once. In replicate PCRs of sorted subsets, around 200 ng DNA, approximately 30,000 T cell genomes, was used. Under the authors' procedure: Junction-only sequences without quality scores came from ImmunoSEQ, so filtering differed. Data came from immunoSEQ multiplex PCR; TCRdb stores just in-frame clones and leaves some out. The DNA gave D and trimming, while V, J and clone size come from that table. The data hold around 2.1 million clones, with 95% observed a single time. Donors included only healthy HIV-negative adults lacking recent acute infections or vaccinations. CD4+ cells underwent separation, giving CD45RA+ naive and CD45RA-negative memory subsets.

This sequence was found in a man between 18 and 35 years old in good health. The sequenced sample consisted of naive CD4+ T cells sorted from blood. Subset described: CD45RA+ positively selected. The chain joins TRBV7-9 to TRBJ2-7; 8 nucleotides align to TRBD1. The DNA of the CDR3 is TGTGCCAGCAGCTTAGGGCTCAGGGGGCAGGTCGACGAGCAGTACTTC. This codes for CASSLGLRGQVDEQYF.